This T cell receptor (beta chain) originates from a study of CXCR3-negative and CXCR3-positive naive CD8 T cells. General study results and limits: In cryopreserved cells, CXCR3 expression partially decreased, and fresh PBMCs were used in most assays. For naive cells, CXCR3-negative and CXCR3-positive subsets had similar TRBV-TRBJ usage; for memory cells, usage differed. Surface CD5 matched across naive subsets, and TRB CDR3 properties served to infer TCR strength. TRB CDR3s of CXCR3-positive naive cells were more hydrophobic than those of CXCR3-negative naive cells.

A remark on this clonotype: Its antigen is still unknown.

The CDR3 extends over 13 amino acids. The authors made the TRB cDNA libraries by 5' RACE using UMI labels. TCRdb reprocessed the 5' RACE reads and reports one entry per CDR3 protein, with no DNA. Here the sample table reports 50,000 to 60,000 distinct CDR3 sequences. The specimen sequenced was naive CXCR3+ CD8+ T cells from blood. The subset here: CD45RO-CCR7+CD27+CD95- naive CD8+ T cells expressing CXCR3 (TNR3+). V usage is TRBV12-3 or TRBV12-4 and J usage is TRBJ2-5. This receptor was identified in a human donor in good health. Some clones in this sample may be carry-over from other donors' samples. This chain's CDR3 is CASRLRILETQYF.